Shown below are 12 T cell receptor beta chains from a single sample sequenced in a study of Graves' ophthalmopathy and Graves' hyperthyroidism. The authors amplified TCR beta CDR3 regions from RNA transcripts. First-round RT-PCR relied on HTBI primers, and a second-round multiplex PCR came next. TCRdb called the multiplex PCR reads again in MiXCR, with one record for every CDR3 protein. The sample contains about 370,000 distinct CDR3 sequences, approximately 16% of which appear only once. Sequenced input: peripheral blood. The receptors were sampled from a woman between 18 and 29 years old with Graves' ophthalmopathy.

There are many counts of this clonotype. The gene calls are TRBV13 and TRBJ2-7; D not resolved. Germline CDR1 and CDR2: PRHDT and FYEKMQ (reference sequence). This CDR3 spans 13 amino acids. V was trimmed by 3 bases and J by 1 base, leaving 7 bases between them. The CDR3 loop is CASSFSGSYEQYF. The CDR3 DNA reads as TGTGCCAGCAGCTTTAGTGGGTCCTACGAGCAGTACTTC.

Many counts were recorded for this clonotype. CDR3 bases: TGTGCCAGCAGTAGGGAGGGCAATCAGCCCCAGCATTTT. The encoded protein is CASSREGNQPQHF. This rearrangement joins TRBV2 to TRBJ1-5; D uncertain. The germline gives CDR1 SNHLY, CDR2 FYNNEI. The ends were cut back, 5 bases at V and 2 bases at J, with 7 bases in the middle. CDR3 size: 13 residues.

In its sample, this clonotype was seen many times. The CDR3 DNA sequence: TGTGCCAGCAGCAGGGGACCGAACTCTGGAAACACCATATATTTT. Protein sequence: CASSRGPNSGNTIYF. This chain connects TRBV6-5 to TRBJ1-3; possibly TRBD1 for D (6 bases). CDR1 MNHEY and CDR2 SVGAGI come from the germline V gene. The CDR3 has 15 amino acids. Deletions cut 6 bases from V and 0 bases from J, with 12 bases between.

This clonotype was seen many times. The V gene is TRBV19, the J gene TRBJ2-5; no clear D gene. The V end was cut by 3 bases, the J end by 3 bases, with 11 bases between. This CDR3 spans 14 amino acids. The germline gives CDR1 LNHDA, CDR2 SQIVND (reference sequence). DNA for the CDR3: TGTGCCAGTAGTATCCGAGACGGAGAAGAGACCCAGTACTTC. It codes for CASSIRDGEETQYF. Full variable domain (rest looked up from reference TRBV19 and TRBJ2-5): DGGITQSPKYLFRKEGQNVTLSCEQNLNHDAMYWYRQDPGQGLRLIYYSQIVNDFQKGDIAEGYSVSREKKESFPLTVTSAQKNPTAFYLCASSIRDGEETQYFGPGTRLLVL.

This clonotype was counted ten times or more. The chain carries TRBV7-9 and TRBJ1-1; D is ambiguous. Germline-derived CDR1 and CDR2 are SEHNR and FQNEAQ (reference sequence). V was clipped by 4 bases and J by 2 bases, with 11 bases between them. The CDR3 consists of 14 residues. CDR3 nucleotides: TGTGCCAGCAGCTATCGACGGCTTAACACTGAAGCTTTCTTT. As protein: CASSYRRLNTEAFF.

This clonotype was counted at least ten times. One junction end does not reproduce the germline sequence, and a read error may be involved. V gene TRBV30 combines with J gene TRBJ1-6; 7 positions agree with TRBD1. The CDR3 covers 15 residues. From germline, CDR1 is GTSNPN and CDR2 SVGIG (reference sequence). CDR3 amino acids: CARSVLRQGNSPLHF. CDR3 coding DNA: TGTGCCCGGAGTGTTCTGAGACAGGGCAATTCACCCCTCCACTTT.

This clonotype was picked up many times. The chain has TRBV28 and TRBJ1-5; 7 bases match TRBD1. Trimming removed 4 bases from V and 5 bases from J; junction bases left unmatched: 5. In germline, CDR1 is MDHEN, CDR2 SYDVKM. The CDR3 sequence is 14 residues long. The CDR3 spells CASSSTGRDQPQHF. CDR3 bases: TGTGCCAGCAGTTCGACAGGGAGGGATCAGCCCCAGCATTTT.

This clonotype was counted ten times or more. The V and J genes are TRBV11-3 and TRBJ1-5; D is unresolved. CDR3 length: 14 residues. Trimming shortened V by 8 bases and J by 3 bases, and 14 bases separated the two germline ends. Germline V gives CDR1 SGHNT, CDR2 YENEEA. In DNA form, the CDR3 reads TGTGCCAGCGCGCTCTGGGTATTCAATCAGCCCCAGCATTTT. Translating it yields CASALWVFNQPQHF. Full variable domain (outside the CDR3, taken from reference TRBV11-3 and TRBJ1-5): EAGVVQSPRYKIIEKKQPVAFWCNPISGHNTLYWYLQNLGQGPELLIRYENEEAVDDSQLPKDRFSAERLKGVDSTLKIQPAELGDSAVYLCASALWVFNQPQHFGDGTRLSIL.

V gene TRBV5-1 combines with J gene TRBJ2-7, with D hard to call. Germline-derived CDR1 and CDR2 are SGHRS and YFSETQ. The CDR3 contains 14 residues. Trimming pared 0 bases from V and 4 bases from J, leaving 11 bases between. Written as DNA, the CDR3 is TGCGCCAGCAGCTTGGCCGGGCAGGATTACGAGCAGTACTTC. It yields the protein CASSLAGQDYEQYF.

This clonotype was counted ten times or more. The chain has TRBV6-1 and TRBJ1-6; maybe TRBD1 (6 bases). CDR1 and CDR2 from the germline V gene are MNHNS and SASEGT. This CDR3 has 12 residues. Trimming cost V 7 bases and J 7 bases, with 8 bases left between them. As DNA, the CDR3 is TGTGCCAGCAACGACAGGAATTCACCCCTCCACTTT. This codes for CASNDRNSPLHF.

This clonotype was detected many times. V is TRBV5-1 and J is TRBJ2-7; 10 nucleotides line up with TRBD2. J gave up 5 bases and V 9 bases, and 14 bases lay outside the gene matches. Germline V gives CDR1 SGHRS, CDR2 YFSETQ. This CDR3 contains 15 residues. In DNA form, the CDR3 reads TGCGCCACCCGAGCGCTAGCGGGAGTTGGAGACGAGCAGTACTTC. Translation: CATRALAGVGDEQYF.

This clonotype showed up many times. The chain has TRBV12-3 or TRBV12-4 and TRBJ2-7, with D unclear. Trimming cost V 7 bases and J 0 bases, with 16 bases left between them. This CDR3 has 15 residues. The CDR3 region is CASNPTGDSSYEQYF. In DNA form, the CDR3 reads TGTGCCAGCAATCCGACTGGGGATAGCTCCTACGAGCAGTACTTC.